This T cell receptor (beta chain) was found in a study of cytomegalovirus exposure and HLA in healthy donors. The repertoire was sequenced with immunoSEQ multiplex PCR; TCRdb's copy has only in-frame clones and lacks some. Found here are about 160,000 clones, 96% of them singletons; the top ten hold about 0.94%. Germline-derived CDR1 and CDR2 are SQVTM and ANQGSEA. Germline trimming cut 6 bases from V and 2 bases from J; bases unmatched to any gene: 6. The CDR3 has 14 amino acids. On this clone itself: Its antigen is as yet unknown.

Overall study findings and caveats: Rare sequences made up most TCRs, while some public TCRs were found in many donors. The study flagged some 170 TCR beta chains as cytomegalovirus-associated.

This receptor was obtained from a woman aged 18 to 35 in good health and CMV-seronegative. The rearrangement joins TRBV29-1 to TRBJ2-3; TRBD1 matches 9 bases. Sequenced: PBMCs. CDR3 residues: CSVTDRGPTDTQYF. The CDR3 DNA is TGCAGCGTGACGGACAGGGGACCCACAGATACGCAGTATTTT.